This T cell receptor beta chain stems from a study of T cell responses to AZD1222 COVID-19 vaccine. Background on the study: Pooling covered second doses at about 4 or about 12 weeks. Study-level results: Females made up more of the donors, who were largely white British, and clonal diversity may have come out too low. Spike-specific TCR breadth and depth went up after people got two AZD1222 doses.

Comment on this clone: Its target is not known.

Produced via immunoSEQ multiplex PCR; TCRdb's table is partial and in-frame only. The repertoire holds about 140,000 clones, with roughly 90% as singletons. This CDR3 has 12 residues. CDR1 and CDR2 (germline): SEHNR, FQNEAQ (reference sequence). V lost 10 bases to trimming and J lost 7 bases, with 16 bases between them. This sample comprised peripheral blood, obtained on day 0 of AZD1222 vaccination. The V gene is TRBV7-9, the J gene TRBJ2-5, with D hard to call. The sequence was collected from an adult in good health. The CDR3 protein is CATETVDVTQYF. CDR3 DNA: TGTGCCACCGAGACCGTGGATGTGACCCAGTACTTC.